This note documents a single T cell receptor (beta chain) sequence. Its antigen is undetermined. This sample stems from a study of cytomegalovirus exposure and HLA in healthy donors. Overall study: The roughly 110 validation repertoires were reported in a later analysis to have been generated on the same platform as the 500 to 700 first-cohort repertoires.

Overall study results and limits: The study put 150 or so TCR beta chains on its list as cytomegalovirus-associated. It was found in a later analysis that first-cohort TCR clusters tended to co-occur in the approximately 130 validation repertoires.

Assay used: immunoSEQ multiplex PCR; TCRdb lists only in-frame clones, some missing. Found here are about 400,000 clones, 86% of them singletons; the top ten hold around 0.8%. The source is a woman between 18 and 29 years old in good health and CMV-seronegative. The sample taken for sequencing was PBMCs.

The CDR3, as DNA: TGTGCCAGCAGCATCCGTCTAGCGGGAGGGTACAATGAGCAGTTCTTC. This translates into CASSIRLAGGYNEQFF. V usage is TRBV9 and J usage is TRBJ2-1, with TRBD2 identical over 12 bases. The CDR3 is 16 residues long. Germline V gene lookup returns CDR1 SGDLS and CDR2 YYNGEE. V lost 4 bases, J lost 4 bases, and 6 bases stayed unmatched.